These 24 T cell receptor beta chains share one sample of origin, sequenced in a study of shared clonotypes between healthy human individuals. The method was immunoSEQ multiplex PCR; TCRdb's version includes in-frame clones alone and lacks a portion of them. The table records roughly 1,600,000 clones, approximately 98.5% of them present only once. The specimen was naive CD4+ T cells sorted from blood. Indicated subset: CD45RA+ positively selected. Every receptor here comes from a man aged 25-40 years in good health.

This clone has a single count. This rearrangement joins TRBV5-5 to TRBJ2-7, with 7 bases lining up with TRBD1. The CDR3 extends over 16 amino acids. Germline-derived CDR1 and CDR2 are SGHKS and YYEKEE (reference sequence). After removal of 4 bases from V and 3 bases from J, the junction contained 13 bases not matched to a gene. CDR3 DNA sequence: TGTGCCAGCAGCCAATACTCGACAGGGTTTGACTACGAGCAGTACTTC. Its translation is CASSQYSTGFDYEQYF. The whole variable domain, remainder taken from reference TRBV5-5 and TRBJ2-7, is DAGVTQSPTHLIKTRGQQVTLRCSPISGHKSVSWYQQVLGQGPQFIFQYYEKEERGRGNFPDRFSARQFPNYSSELNVNALLLGDSALYLCASSQYSTGFDYEQYFGPGTRLTVT.

A word on this clone: The same CDR3 is also encoded by other DNA sequences in this sample. The chain is built from TRBV5-1 and TRBJ2-2; TRBD2 might be the D (5 bases). The ends were cut back, 1 base at V and 5 bases at J, with 12 bases in the middle. Germline CDR1 SGHRS, CDR2 YFSETQ. The length of the CDR3 is 15 residues. CDR3 in amino acids: CASSLSPGGTGELFF. CDR3 bases: TGCGCCAGCAGCTTGTCCCCCGGCGGGACCGGGGAGCTGTTTTTT.

The V call is TRBV4-1, the J call TRBJ2-7; 9 bases line up with TRBD2. Germline V gene lookup returns CDR1 MGHRA and CDR2 YSYEKL. The CDR3 is made up of 16 amino acids. The V and J ends lost 0 bases and 2 bases, in that order; junction bases with no gene match: 5. CDR3 in amino acids: CASSQDLAGGTYEQYF. The CDR3 bases are TGCGCCAGCAGCCAAGATTTGGCGGGAGGGACCTACGAGCAGTACTTC.

The chain combines TRBV19 with TRBJ2-2, with a possible D match to TRBD1 (6 bases). CDR3 length equals 16 residues. Germline CDR1 LNHDA, CDR2 SQIVND (reference sequence). V was cut by 3 bases and J by 4 bases, with 15 bases left in between. The CDR3 protein is CASSIRAQGITGELFF. CDR3 coding DNA: TGTGCCAGTAGTATCAGGGCACAGGGAATCACCGGGGAGCTGTTTTTT.

The rearrangement links TRBV10-2 to TRBJ2-2; 10 bases match TRBD2. V was pared by 7 bases and J by 0 bases, with 14 bases of the junction left unmatched. The CDR3 is 19 amino acids. Germline values: CDR1 WSHSY, CDR2 SAAADI. CDR3 region: CASIGWLAGVGSNTGELFF. CDR3 coding DNA: TGCGCCAGCATTGGGTGGCTAGCGGGAGTTGGATCGAACACCGGGGAGCTGTTTTTT.

The chain has TRBV28 and TRBJ2-2; D perhaps matches TRBD2 (5 bases). Germline V lookup: CDR1 MDHEN, CDR2 SYDVKM. V shed 7 bases and J shed 2 bases, with 14 bases lying between them. This CDR3 contains 15 residues. The CDR3 region has the DNA TGTGCCAGCACCCAAAAGGGAGACAACACCGGGGAGCTGTTTTTT. It translates to CASTQKGDNTGELFF.

This chain links TRBV5-4 with TRBJ2-1; 11 positions agree with TRBD2. Unmatched junction bases numbered 8, after V lost 3 bases and J lost 9 bases. This CDR3 has 15 amino acids. Per germline, CDR1 SGHNT and CDR2 YYREEE (reference sequence). The DNA for the CDR3 is TGTGCCAGCAGCTCCGGGACTAGCGGCCGACCTGAGCAGTTCTTC. Residues: CASSSGTSGRPEQFF.

The V and J genes are TRBV30 and TRBJ2-7; possibly TRBD2 for D (6 bases). CDR1 and CDR2 from the germline V gene are GTSNPN and SVGIG (reference sequence). This CDR3 comprises 14 residues. Trimming removed 4 bases at V and 1 base at J, with 14 bases between. The CDR3 protein is CAWKALATSYEQYF. The DNA of the CDR3 is TGTGCCTGGAAAGCCCTAGCGACGTCCTACGAGCAGTACTTC.

The V call is TRBV6-1, the J call TRBJ2-2, with D unresolved. Germline lookup yields CDR1 MNHNS and CDR2 SASEGT. The CDR3 spans 16 residues. V lost 3 bases and J lost 0, with 11 bases in between. CDR3 nucleotide sequence: TGTGCCAGCAGTGACACGAAACGTCCGAACACCGGGGAGCTGTTTTTT. Protein: CASSDTKRPNTGELFF.

Written as DNA, the CDR3 is TGTGCCAGCAGCTCAAAGTGGCGGGGAGAGACCCAGTACTTC. Protein: CASSSKWRGETQYF. This chain uses TRBV5-4 with TRBJ2-5; D possibly corresponds to TRBD2 (6 bases). Germline CDR1 reads SGHNT; CDR2 reads YYREEE (reference sequence). Trimming removed 3 bases at V and 4 bases at J, with 13 bases between. The CDR3 has 14 amino acids. Looking up the rest from reference TRBV5-4 and TRBJ2-5 gives the full variable domain: ETGVTQSPTHLIKTRGQQVTLRCSSQSGHNTVSWYQQALGQGPQFIFQYYREEENGRGNFPPRFSGLQFPNYSSELNVNALELDDSALYLCASSSKWRGETQYFGPGTRLLVL.

The V gene is TRBV7-2, the J gene TRBJ2-7, with D possibly TRBD1 on 6 matching bases. The V gene's germline CDR1 is SGHTA and CDR2 FQGNSA. With 4 bases removed from V and 2 bases from J, the gap between germline ends came to 21 bases. The CDR3 runs 17 residues. CDR3 region: CASSSFLVRDNTYEQYF. The CDR3 DNA reads as TGTGCCAGCAGCTCGTTCCTGGTACGGGACAACACCTACGAGCAGTACTTC.

The chain employs TRBV5-1 and TRBJ1-2; tentatively, D is TRBD1 (5 bases). The germline gives CDR1 SGHRS, CDR2 YFSETQ. Trimming stripped 0 bases from V and 0 bases from J, with 6 bases between. The CDR3 sequence is 14 residues long. The CDR3 nucleotides read TGCGCCAGCAGCTTGGGGACACCTAACTATGGCTACACCTTC. It translates to CASSLGTPNYGYTF.

This clone appeared a single time. The chain uses TRBV5-1 and TRBJ2-5; 15 positions match TRBD2. CDR3 length: 18 residues. The V and J ends lost 4 bases and 5 bases, in that order; junction bases with no gene match: 12. The germline V gene has CDR1 SGHRS and CDR2 YFSETQ. The CDR3 DNA sequence: TGCGCCAGCAGCCCGGGACTAGCGGGAGGCCGAAGGGTTGAGACCCAGTACTTC. Amino acids: CASSPGLAGGRRVETQYF. The whole variable domain, remainder taken from reference TRBV5-1 and TRBJ2-5, is KAGVTQTPRYLIKTRGQQVTLSCSPISGHRSVSWYQQTPGQGLQFLFEYFSETQRNKGNFPGRFSGRQFSNSRSEMNVSTLELGDSALYLCASSPGLAGGRRVETQYFGPGTRLLVL.

The chain joins TRBV6-4 to TRBJ2-6; D is ambiguous. This CDR3 has 14 amino acids. V lost 7 bases and J 4 bases, leaving 11 bases between the germline ends. The V gene's germline CDR1 is MRHNA and CDR2 SNTAGT. Written as DNA, the CDR3 is TGTGCCAGCACCAACGTGCCGGGGGCCAACGTCCTGACTTTC. It codes for CASTNVPGANVLTF.

The chain carries TRBV28 and TRBJ1-5; 8 bases are shared with TRBD1. This CDR3 has 20 residues. V was clipped by 5 bases and J by 0 bases; unmatched bases: 18. Germline V gives CDR1 MDHEN, CDR2 SYDVKM. CDR3 region: CASSPKADRGRSGSNQPQHF. The CDR3 nucleotides are TGTGCCAGCAGTCCTAAGGCCGACAGGGGCCGCTCCGGTAGCAATCAGCCCCAGCATTTT. Drawing the rest from reference TRBV28 and TRBJ1-5, the complete variable domain is DVKVTQSSRYLVKRTGEKVFLECVQDMDHENMFWYRQDPGLGLRLIYFSYDVKMKEKGDIPEGYSVSREKKERFSLILESASTNQTSMYLCASSPKADRGRSGSNQPQHFGDGTRLSIL.

The chain employs TRBV29-1 and TRBJ2-2, with D possibly being TRBD1 or TRBD2 (5 bases each). Per the germline V gene, CDR1 is SQVTM and CDR2 is ANQGSEA. V lost 6 bases and J lost 7, with 21 bases in between. The CDR3 loop spans 15 amino acids. CDR3 region: CSVRLISRAGGELFF. The CDR3 DNA reads as TGCAGCGTGCGACTAATTTCCAGGGCGGGCGGGGAGCTGTTTTTT.

This rearrangement joins TRBV5-1 to TRBJ2-1; D perhaps matches TRBD1 (6 bases). V dropped 4 bases and J dropped 5 bases, with 13 bases sitting between them. The CDR3 extends over 14 amino acids. Germline V gene sequence: CDR1 SGHRS, CDR2 YFSETQ. The CDR3 region has the DNA TGCGCCAGCAGCCTCCTCCGGGACAACAATGAGCAGTTCTTC. Translated: CASSLLRDNNEQFF. The whole variable domain, remainder taken from reference TRBV5-1 and TRBJ2-1, is KAGVTQTPRYLIKTRGQQVTLSCSPISGHRSVSWYQQTPGQGLQFLFEYFSETQRNKGNFPGRFSGRQFSNSRSEMNVSTLELGDSALYLCASSLLRDNNEQFFGPGTRLTVL.

V and J are TRBV7-8 and TRBJ2-7; TRBD2 matches at 12 bases. V shed 5 bases and J 0 bases; nucleotides not matched to a gene: 5. The CDR3 consists of 16 residues. The germline gives CDR1 SGHVS, CDR2 FQNEAQ. CDR3: CASSTGLAGTSYEQYF. The DNA for the CDR3 is TGTGCCAGCAGCACAGGACTAGCGGGGACCTCCTACGAGCAGTACTTC.

The rearrangement uses TRBV18 and TRBJ2-7, with D tentatively TRBD1 (7 bases). Germline assignment: CDR1 KGHSH and CDR2 LQKENI. This CDR3 is 14 amino acids long. Trimming shortened V by 0 bases and J by 5 bases, and 11 bases separated the two germline ends. The CDR3: CASSPPGGGDEQYF. The CDR3 DNA is TGTGCCAGCTCACCACCAGGAGGGGGCGACGAGCAGTACTTC. Complete variable domain (other parts from reference TRBV18 and TRBJ2-7): NAGVMQNPRHLVRRRGQEARLRCSPMKGHSHVYWYRQLPEEGLKFMVYLQKENIIDESGMPKERFSAEFPKEGPSILRIQQVVRGDSAAYFCASSPPGGGDEQYFGPGTRLTVT.

The chain recombines TRBV28 with TRBJ2-7; D gene unclear. V was pared by 2 bases and J by 9 bases, with 17 bases between. Germline-derived CDR1 and CDR2 are MDHEN and SYDVKM. This CDR3 spans 14 amino acids. The CDR3 nucleotides read TGTGCCAGCAGTTTAAGGGATCTTGTAATGGGGCAGTACTTC. This gives the protein CASSLRDLVMGQYF.

The rearrangement links TRBV28 to TRBJ1-2, with D hard to call. Trimming pared 4 bases from V and 5 bases from J, leaving 17 bases between. CDR3 size: 15 residues. Germline V lookup: CDR1 MDHEN, CDR2 SYDVKM. This CDR3 is CASSSPYEGAYGYTF. The CDR3 bases are TGTGCCAGCAGTTCCCCATATGAGGGAGCGTATGGCTACACCTTC.

This chain joins TRBV25-1 and TRBJ1-4; no definite D call. This CDR3 is 15 amino acids long. The V end was cut by 11 bases, the J end by 8 bases, with 24 bases between. Germline assignment: CDR1 MGHDK and CDR2 SYGVNS. CDR3 sequence reads: CAYAGAWENSEKLFF. As DNA, the CDR3 is TGTGCCTACGCAGGAGCTTGGGAGAATTCCGAAAAACTGTTTTTT.

This chain's CDR3 is CASSQAGGTDTQYF. The CDR3 DNA reads as TGTGCCAGCAGTCAAGCGGGAGGCACAGATACGCAGTATTTT. The rearrangement uses TRBV5-6 and TRBJ2-3, with TRBD2 matching 8 bases. The V segment lost 5 bases and the J segment 1 base; nucleotides outside the gene matches: 3. The CDR3 covers 14 residues. Per germline, CDR1 SGHDT and CDR2 YYEEEE.

This chain joins TRBV30 and TRBJ1-2; D gene ambiguous. CDR3 length: 10 residues. Germline V gives CDR1 GTSNPN, CDR2 SVGIG (reference sequence). V lost 7 bases to trimming and J lost 12 bases, with 15 bases between them. DNA of the CDR3: TGTGCCTTAGCCCTCACAGATAACACCTTC. It specifies CALALTDNTF.